What follows are 10 T cell receptor beta chains derived from one specimen sequenced in a study of CD8 T cells in ankylosing spondylitis. Each CDR3 protein gets one entry after TCRdb re-called the 5' RACE reads with MiXCR. The sample lists approximately 150,000 distinct CDR3 sequences; around 9.6% were seen once. Sequencing input: blood, either unsorted or a sorted T cell fraction (not recorded which). The receptors come from a female donor with ankylosing spondylitis or in good health (not recorded which).

This chain joins TRBV27 and TRBJ2-7, with TRBD1 matching over 9 bases. The CDR3 extends over 15 amino acids. The V gene end was trimmed by 3 bases and the J gene end by 3 bases; junction bases not matched to a gene: 6. Germline CDR1 is MNHEY and CDR2 is SMNVEV (reference sequence). In DNA form, the CDR3 reads TGTGCCAGCAGTTTCAAACAGGGGGCGGTCTACGAGCAGTACTTC. Translation: CASSFKQGAVYEQYF.

The chain carries TRBV5-1 and TRBJ1-1; D unclear. This CDR3 spans 13 amino acids. CDR1 and CDR2 from the germline V gene are SGHRS and YFSETQ. Trimming stripped 2 bases from V and 4 bases from J, with 9 bases between. The CDR3 nucleotides read TGCGCCAGCAGCTTCGAACGGAGCACTGAAGCTTTCTTT. Its translation is CASSFERSTEAFF. Full variable domain (remainder filled in from reference TRBV5-1 and TRBJ1-1): KAGVTQTPRYLIKTRGQQVTLSCSPISGHRSVSWYQQTPGQGLQFLFEYFSETQRNKGNFPGRFSGRQFSNSRSEMNVSTLELGDSALYLCASSFERSTEAFFGQGTRLTVV.

This clonotype was counted only a few times. This chain connects TRBV12-3 or TRBV12-4 to TRBJ1-2, with 7 positions matching TRBD1. V lost 5 bases, J lost 8 bases, and 8 bases stayed unmatched. This CDR3 is 13 amino acids long. The CDR3 region has the DNA TGTGCCAGCAGTCCACACAGGGGAGGCGGCTACACCTTC. It codes for CASSPHRGGGYTF.

This clonotype was seen only a few times. The CDR3 is CASSIRASGSSYNEQFF. CDR3 bases: TGTGCCAGCAGCATCCGGGCTAGCGGGAGTTCCTACAATGAGCAGTTCTTC. The rearrangement joins TRBV7-6 to TRBJ2-1; 10 positions agree with TRBD2. The CDR3 totals 17 residues. In germline, CDR1 is SGHVS, CDR2 FNYEAQ. Trimming took 5 bases from V and 1 from J; bases not matched to a gene: 8.

This chain uses TRBV7-9 with TRBJ1-2, with D perhaps matching TRBD1 (6 bases). The CDR3 runs to 15 residues. Germline V gene sequence: CDR1 SEHNR, CDR2 FQNEAQ (reference sequence). Trimming shortened V by 5 bases and J by 0 bases, and 13 bases separated the two germline ends. The CDR3 here is CASSKGQRTNYGYTF. DNA of the CDR3: TGTGCCAGCAGCAAAGGACAGCGGACTAACTATGGCTACACCTTC. The full variable domain, rest sourced from reference TRBV7-9 and TRBJ1-2, is DTGVSQNPRHKITKRGQNVTFRCDPISEHNRLYWYRQTLGQGPEFLTYFQNEAQLEKSRLLSDRFSAERPKGSFSTLEIQRTEQGDSAMYLCASSKGQRTNYGYTFGSGTRLTVV.

The rearrangement joins TRBV7-3 to TRBJ2-1; D is undetermined. CDR3 length: 20 amino acids. Trimming stripped 1 base from V and 4 bases from J, with 26 bases between. The germline gives CDR1 SGHTA, CDR2 FQGTGA. This chain's CDR3 is CASSLKGASQDPNYYNEQFF. The DNA for the CDR3 is TGTGCCAGCAGCTTAAAGGGCGCGAGTCAGGATCCCAATTATTACAATGAGCAGTTCTTC.

This clonotype was counted between two and nine times. The chain combines TRBV20-1 with TRBJ2-1, with no clear D. The CDR3 runs to 15 residues. V lost 4 bases to trimming and J lost 0 bases, with 13 bases between them. The germline V gene encodes CDR1 DFQATT and CDR2 SNEGSKA (reference sequence). The CDR3, as DNA: TGCAGTGCTAAATCCCGGGTCGGCTCCTACAATGAGCAGTTCTTC. Residues: CSAKSRVGSYNEQFF.

This clonotype occurred many times. This sequence joins TRBV27 and TRBJ2-7; no firm D call. Germline V CDR1 and CDR2: MNHEY, SMNVEV (reference sequence). V lost 3 bases and J 6 bases, leaving 6 bases between the germline ends. There are 11 residues in the CDR3. For the CDR3, the DNA is TGTGCCAGCAGTTTTGGGTTCGAGCAGTACTTC. It codes for CASSFGFEQYF.

This clonotype was seen ten or more times. The chain carries TRBV3-1 and TRBJ2-1; the D is unclear. Per the germline V gene, CDR1 is LGHDT and CDR2 is YNNKEL (reference sequence). This CDR3 is 15 amino acids long. Trimming took 0 bases from V and 8 from J, leaving 14 bases between them. This CDR3 is CASSQDTTPGDEQFF. CDR3 sequence (DNA): TGTGCCAGCAGCCAAGATACAACCCCTGGGGATGAGCAGTTCTTC.

CDR3 DNA sequence: TGTGCCAGTAGTATAGAGGTCGCCCGGGGTCCGTCCTGGGCTTTCTTT. Amino acid sequence: CASSIEVARGPSWAFF. V usage is TRBV19 and J usage is TRBJ1-1; D call uncertain. There are 16 residues in the CDR3. Germline V gene lookup returns CDR1 LNHDA and CDR2 SQIVND (reference sequence). V lost 0 bases and J lost 11, with 22 bases in between.